This T cell receptor beta chain is drawn from a study of blood T cell repertoires in COVID-19. CDR3 length: 16 amino acids. In germline, CDR1 is DFQATT, CDR2 SNEGSKA (reference sequence). The ends lost 3 bases at V and 2 bases at J; junction bases unmatched: 12. Profiled with immunoSEQ multiplex PCR; TCRdb holds only in-frame clones, not every one. The repertoire consists of just over 60,000 clones, with approximately 79% occurring once and the leading ten covering about a fifth. Input material: peripheral blood. The sequence was obtained from a woman aged 80 or older with active or convalescent COVID-19. The rearrangement links TRBV20-1 to TRBJ1-2, with 7 bases identical to TRBD1. The CDR3 sequence: CSASKGALNTNYGYTF. As DNA, the CDR3 is TGCAGTGCTAGTAAGGGGGCTTTAAACACAAACTATGGCTACACCTTC.